This section outlines one TCR beta chain sequence together with its context. These data belong to a study of shared clonotypes between healthy human individuals. CD45RO negativity and positive selection for CCR7 defined naive CD8 cells, a population that excluded terminally differentiated effector memory CD45RA+ cells. Germline V gene sequence: CDR1 LNHDA, CDR2 SQIVND (reference sequence). Trimming took 6 bases from V and 3 from J, leaving 12 bases between them. This CDR3 contains 13 residues. The method was immunoSEQ multiplex PCR; TCRdb's version includes in-frame clones alone and lacks a portion of them. The sample shows 1.5 million to 2.5 million clones, about 95% of them seen only once.

Sequenced material: naive CD8+ T cells sorted from blood. This TCR came from a man aged 18-30 years in good health. The V and J genes are TRBV19 and TRBJ2-7; maybe TRBD1 (6 bases). The CDR3 region is CASSMGAGYEQYF. Written as DNA, the CDR3 is TGTGCCAGTAGCATGGGGGCGGGCTACGAGCAGTACTTC.